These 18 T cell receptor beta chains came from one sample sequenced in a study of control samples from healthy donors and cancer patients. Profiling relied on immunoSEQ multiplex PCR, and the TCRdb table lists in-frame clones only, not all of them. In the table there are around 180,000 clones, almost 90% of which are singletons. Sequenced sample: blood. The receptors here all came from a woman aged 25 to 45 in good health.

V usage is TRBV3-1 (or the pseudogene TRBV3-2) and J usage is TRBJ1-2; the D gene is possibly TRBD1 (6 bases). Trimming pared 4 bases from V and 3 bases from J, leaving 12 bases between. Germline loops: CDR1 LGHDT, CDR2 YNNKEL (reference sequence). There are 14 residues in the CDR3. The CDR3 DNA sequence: TGTGCCAGCAGCCGGGGCAGGGGTTACTATGGCTACACCTTC. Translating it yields CASSRGRGYYGYTF.

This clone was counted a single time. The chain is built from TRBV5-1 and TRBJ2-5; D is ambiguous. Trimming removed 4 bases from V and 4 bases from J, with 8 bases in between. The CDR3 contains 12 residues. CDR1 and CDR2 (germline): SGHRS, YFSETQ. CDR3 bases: TGCGCCAGCAGCGCCAGAACAGAGACCCAGTACTTC. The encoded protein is CASSARTETQYF.

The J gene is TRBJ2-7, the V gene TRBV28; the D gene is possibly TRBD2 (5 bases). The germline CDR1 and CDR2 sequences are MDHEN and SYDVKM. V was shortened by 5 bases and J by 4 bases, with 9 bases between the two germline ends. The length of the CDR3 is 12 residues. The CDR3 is CASSVRTYEQYF. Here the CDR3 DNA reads TGTGCCAGCAGTGTGAGGACTTACGAGCAGTACTTC.

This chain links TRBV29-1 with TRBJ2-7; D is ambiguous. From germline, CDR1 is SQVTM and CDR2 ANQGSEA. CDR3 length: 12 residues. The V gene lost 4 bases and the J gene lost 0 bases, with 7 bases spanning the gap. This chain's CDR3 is CSVGSNSYEQYF. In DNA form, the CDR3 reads TGCAGCGTTGGGAGCAACTCCTACGAGCAGTACTTC.

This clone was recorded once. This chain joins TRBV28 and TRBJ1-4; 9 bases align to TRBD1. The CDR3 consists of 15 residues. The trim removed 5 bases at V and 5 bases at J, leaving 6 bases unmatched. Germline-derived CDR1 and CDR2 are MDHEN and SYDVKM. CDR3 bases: TGTGCCAGCAGTGAAACCGGGACAGGGAATGAAAAACTGTTTTTT. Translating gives CASSETGTGNEKLFF.

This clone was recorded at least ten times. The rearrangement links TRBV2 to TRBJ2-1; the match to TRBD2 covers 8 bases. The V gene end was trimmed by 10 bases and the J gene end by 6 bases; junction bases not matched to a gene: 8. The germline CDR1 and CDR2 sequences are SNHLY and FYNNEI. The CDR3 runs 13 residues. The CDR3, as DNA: TGTGCCACTTCCGGGGGACTAGTCAATGAGCAGTTCTTC. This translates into CATSGGLVNEQFF.

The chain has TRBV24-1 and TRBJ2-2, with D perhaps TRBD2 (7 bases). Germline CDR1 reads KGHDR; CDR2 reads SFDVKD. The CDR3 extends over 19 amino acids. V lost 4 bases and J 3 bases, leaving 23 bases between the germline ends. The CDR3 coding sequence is TGTGCCACCAGTGACCGGCTTAGGGGGGGGACGGGAGACACCGGGGAGCTGTTTTTT. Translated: CATSDRLRGGTGDTGELFF.

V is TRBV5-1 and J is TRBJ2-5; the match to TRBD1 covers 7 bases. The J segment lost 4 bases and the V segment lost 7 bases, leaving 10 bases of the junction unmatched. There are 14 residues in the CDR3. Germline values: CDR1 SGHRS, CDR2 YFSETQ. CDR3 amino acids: CASSGSRQGETQYF. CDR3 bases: TGCGCCAGCTCCGGTTCGCGACAGGGAGAGACCCAGTACTTC.

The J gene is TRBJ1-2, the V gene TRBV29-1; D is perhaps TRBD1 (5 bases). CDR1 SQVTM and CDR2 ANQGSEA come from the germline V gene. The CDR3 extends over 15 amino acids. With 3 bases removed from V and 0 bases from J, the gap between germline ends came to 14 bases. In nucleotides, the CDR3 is TGCAGCGTTGAGAACCAGGGAGGCCCTAACTATGGCTACACCTTC. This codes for CSVENQGGPNYGYTF. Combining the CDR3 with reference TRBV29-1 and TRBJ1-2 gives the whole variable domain SAVISQKPSRDICQRGTSLTIQCQVDSQVTMMFWYRQQPGQSLTLIATANQGSEATYESGFVIDKFPISRPNLTFSTLTVSNMSPEDSSIYLCSVENQGGPNYGYTFGSGTRLTVV.

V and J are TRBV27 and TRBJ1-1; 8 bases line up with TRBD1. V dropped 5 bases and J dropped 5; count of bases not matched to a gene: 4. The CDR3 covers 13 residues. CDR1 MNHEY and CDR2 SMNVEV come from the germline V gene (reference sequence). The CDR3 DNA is TGTGCCAGCAGTCGGGACAGGAGGACTGAAGCTTTCTTT. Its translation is CASSRDRRTEAFF.

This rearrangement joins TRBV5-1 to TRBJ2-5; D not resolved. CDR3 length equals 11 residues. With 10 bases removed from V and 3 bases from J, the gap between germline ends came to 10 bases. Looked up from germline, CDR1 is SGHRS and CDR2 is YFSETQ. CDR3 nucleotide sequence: TGCGCCTTTCCCATTAAAGAGACCCAGTACTTC. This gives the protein CAFPIKETQYF.

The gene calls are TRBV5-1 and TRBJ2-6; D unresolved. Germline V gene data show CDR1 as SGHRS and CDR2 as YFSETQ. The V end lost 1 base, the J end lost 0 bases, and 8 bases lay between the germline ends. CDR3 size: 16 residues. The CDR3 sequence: CASSLYRASGANVLTF. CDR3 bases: TGCGCCAGCAGCTTGTATCGTGCCTCTGGGGCCAACGTCCTGACTTTC. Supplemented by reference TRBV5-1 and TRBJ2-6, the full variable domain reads KAGVTQTPRYLIKTRGQQVTLSCSPISGHRSVSWYQQTPGQGLQFLFEYFSETQRNKGNFPGRFSGRQFSNSRSEMNVSTLELGDSALYLCASSLYRASGANVLTFGAGSRLTVL.

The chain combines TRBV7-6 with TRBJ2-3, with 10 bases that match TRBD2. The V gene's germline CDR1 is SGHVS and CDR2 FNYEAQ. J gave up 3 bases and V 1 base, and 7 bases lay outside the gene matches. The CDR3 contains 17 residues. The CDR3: CASSLVGTSVVTDTQYF. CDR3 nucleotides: TGTGCCAGCAGCTTAGTCGGGACTAGCGTAGTGACAGATACGCAGTATTTT.

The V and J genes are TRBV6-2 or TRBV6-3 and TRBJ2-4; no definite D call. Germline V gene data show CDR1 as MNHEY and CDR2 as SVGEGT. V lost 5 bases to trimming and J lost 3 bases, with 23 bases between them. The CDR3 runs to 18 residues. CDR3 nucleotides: TGTGCCAGCAGTAGCCAGGTTCCCGGCCCCATTCGCAAAAACATTCAGTACTTC. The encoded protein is CASSSQVPGPIRKNIQYF.

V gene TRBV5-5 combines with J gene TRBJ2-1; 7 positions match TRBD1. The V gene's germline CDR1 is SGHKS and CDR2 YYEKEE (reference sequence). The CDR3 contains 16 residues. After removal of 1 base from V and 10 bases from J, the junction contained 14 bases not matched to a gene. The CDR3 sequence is CASSLTPGQQFGEQFF. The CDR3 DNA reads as TGTGCCAGCAGCTTGACACCGGGACAGCAATTTGGGGAGCAGTTCTTC.

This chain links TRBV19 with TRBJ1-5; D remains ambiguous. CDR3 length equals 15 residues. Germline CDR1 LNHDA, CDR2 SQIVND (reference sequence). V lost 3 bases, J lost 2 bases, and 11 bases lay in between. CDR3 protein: CASSIRELGNQPQHF. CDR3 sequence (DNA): TGTGCCAGTAGTATCCGGGAATTAGGCAATCAGCCCCAGCATTTT.

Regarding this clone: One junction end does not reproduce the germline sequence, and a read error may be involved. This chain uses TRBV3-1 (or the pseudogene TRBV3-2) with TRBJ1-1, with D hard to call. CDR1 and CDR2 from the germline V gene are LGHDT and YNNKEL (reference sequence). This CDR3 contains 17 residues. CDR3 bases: TGTGCCAGCAGCCAAGTTGCCGCGGGATTTTCGAACTCTGAAGCTTTCTTT. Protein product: CASSQVAAGFSNSEAFF.

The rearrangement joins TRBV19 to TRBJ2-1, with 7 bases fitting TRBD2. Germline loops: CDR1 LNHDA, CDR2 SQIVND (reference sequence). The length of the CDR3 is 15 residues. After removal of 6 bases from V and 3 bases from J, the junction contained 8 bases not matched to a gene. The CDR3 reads CASSQRLAIYNEQFF. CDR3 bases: TGTGCCAGTAGCCAGCGACTAGCCATCTACAATGAGCAGTTCTTC.